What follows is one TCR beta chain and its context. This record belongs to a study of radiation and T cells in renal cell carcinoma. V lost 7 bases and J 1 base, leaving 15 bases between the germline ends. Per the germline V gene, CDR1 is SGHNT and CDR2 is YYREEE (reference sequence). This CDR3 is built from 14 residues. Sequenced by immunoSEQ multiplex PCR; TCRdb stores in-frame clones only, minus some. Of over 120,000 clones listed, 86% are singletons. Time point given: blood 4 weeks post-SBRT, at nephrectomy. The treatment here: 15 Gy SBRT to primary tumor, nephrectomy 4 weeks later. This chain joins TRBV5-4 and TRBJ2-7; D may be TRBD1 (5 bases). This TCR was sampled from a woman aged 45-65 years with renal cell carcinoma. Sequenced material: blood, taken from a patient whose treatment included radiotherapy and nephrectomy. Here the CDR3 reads CASRQLGASYEQYF. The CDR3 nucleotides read TGTGCCAGCCGCCAGTTAGGGGCGTCCTACGAGCAGTACTTC. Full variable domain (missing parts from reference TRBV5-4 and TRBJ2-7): ETGVTQSPTHLIKTRGQQVTLRCSSQSGHNTVSWYQQALGQGPQFIFQYYREEENGRGNFPPRFSGLQFPNYSSELNVNALELDDSALYLCASRQLGASYEQYFGPGTRLTVT.